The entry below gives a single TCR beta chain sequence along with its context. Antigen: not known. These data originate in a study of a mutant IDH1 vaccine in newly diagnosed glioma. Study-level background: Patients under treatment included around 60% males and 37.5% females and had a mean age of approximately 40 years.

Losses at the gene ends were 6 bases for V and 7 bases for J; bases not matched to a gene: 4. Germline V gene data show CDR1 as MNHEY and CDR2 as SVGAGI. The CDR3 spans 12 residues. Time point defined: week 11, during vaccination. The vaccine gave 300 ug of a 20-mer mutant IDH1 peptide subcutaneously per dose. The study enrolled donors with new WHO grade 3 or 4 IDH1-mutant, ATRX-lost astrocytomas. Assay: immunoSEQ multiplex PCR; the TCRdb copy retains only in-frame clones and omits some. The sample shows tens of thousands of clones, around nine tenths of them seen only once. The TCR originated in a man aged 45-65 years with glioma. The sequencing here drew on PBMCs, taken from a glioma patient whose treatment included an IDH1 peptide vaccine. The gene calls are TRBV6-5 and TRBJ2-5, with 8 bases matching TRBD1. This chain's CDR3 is CASRPDRGTQYF. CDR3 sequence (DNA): TGTGCCAGCAGACCCGACAGGGGGACCCAGTACTTC.